This is a list of T cell receptor beta chains from one sample in a study of T cell clusters in autoimmune cytopenias. TCRdb re-called the multiplex PCR reads, yielding one record per CDR3 amino acid sequence without DNA. This sample's table has 700 to 950 distinct CDR3 sequences. Sequencing used peripheral blood. These receptor sequences come from a human donor with an autoimmune cytopenia or autoimmune hepatitis (not recorded which). The CDR3 runs from the conserved cysteine through the conserved F or W. For some rows the clone size is stated as once, few or many, or as a class when expanded; others skip it.

>TRBJ2-3|TRBV29-1|large
CSVEEGEGPGTDTQYF
>TRBJ2-6|TRBV10-3|-
CAISGALGANVLTF
>TRBJ1-6|TRBV24-1|medium-sized
CATSGPGRNSPLHF
>TRBJ1-1|TRBV18|-
CASSPTLEGTEAFF
>TRBJ2-7|TRBV6-6|medium-sized
CASSAAYEQYF
>TRBJ2-5|TRBV6-4|-
CARRVRGGPQETQYF
>TRBJ2-7|TRBV19|hyperexpanded
CASTQVAGDINEQYF
>TRBJ2-1|TRBV7-3|medium-sized
CASSVGLSGNEQFF
>TRBJ2-6|TRBV6-5|-
CATRTSGRRANVLTF
>TRBJ2-7|TRBV6-2/TRBV6-3|medium-sized
CASSYWGAGYEQYF
>TRBJ2-7|TRBV20-1|-
CSARKPGTGGYDLYF
>TRBJ2-1|TRBV11-3|-
CASSLAGPSSYNEQFF
>TRBJ2-7|TRBV6-2/TRBV6-3|medium-sized
CASRELLREQYF
>TRBJ2-2|TRBV4-3|-
CASSQLRGAGELFF
>TRBJ1-1|TRBV19|-
CASSIGGGAEAFF
>TRBJ2-7|TRBV7-9|-
CASSSFDRIYEQYF
>TRBJ1-2|TRBV20-1|-
CSASSSTSYGYTF
>TRBJ2-1|TRBV9|-
CASSLSGTPLYNEQFF
>TRBJ2-1|TRBV6-2/TRBV6-3|medium-sized
CASSTGTPSYNEQFF
>TRBJ2-7|TRBV27|-
CASSLASAISYEQYF
>TRBJ2-2|TRBV6-5|medium-sized
CASSSLTSGRETGELFF
>TRBJ1-5|TRBV19|medium-sized
CASSGQGFNQPQHF
>TRBJ2-3|TRBV3-1|-
CASSLWDRVGTDTQYF
>TRBJ2-3|TRBV5-1|medium-sized
CASSLNSIPDTQYF
>TRBJ2-7|TRBV6-5|medium-sized
CASSSTRYEQYF
>TRBJ2-1|TRBV28|-
CASRTPGLAAYNEQFF
>TRBJ2-2|TRBV5-6|-
CASSLGFLGAGELFF
>TRBJ2-5|TRBV20-1|medium-sized
CSALREETQYF
>TRBJ2-5|TRBV18|medium-sized
CASSPPSGGGETQYF
>TRBJ2-6|TRBV19|-
CAGKQDHSGANVLTF
>TRBJ2-1|TRBV11-2|medium-sized
CASSLVGSPSSYNEQFF
>TRBJ2-7|TRBV7-7|medium-sized
CASSLGGGSYEQYF
>TRBJ2-7|TRBV5-5|medium-sized
CASSFTGTSGYEQYF
>TRBJ1-2|TRBV10-3|medium-sized
CAISESVPNYGYTF
>TRBJ1-2|TRBV6-4|-
CASSVSGQGRDGYTF
>TRBJ2-3|TRBV20-1|medium-sized
CSPRQAGTDTQYF
>TRBJ1-6|TRBV5-1|medium-sized
CASSSQGANSPLHF